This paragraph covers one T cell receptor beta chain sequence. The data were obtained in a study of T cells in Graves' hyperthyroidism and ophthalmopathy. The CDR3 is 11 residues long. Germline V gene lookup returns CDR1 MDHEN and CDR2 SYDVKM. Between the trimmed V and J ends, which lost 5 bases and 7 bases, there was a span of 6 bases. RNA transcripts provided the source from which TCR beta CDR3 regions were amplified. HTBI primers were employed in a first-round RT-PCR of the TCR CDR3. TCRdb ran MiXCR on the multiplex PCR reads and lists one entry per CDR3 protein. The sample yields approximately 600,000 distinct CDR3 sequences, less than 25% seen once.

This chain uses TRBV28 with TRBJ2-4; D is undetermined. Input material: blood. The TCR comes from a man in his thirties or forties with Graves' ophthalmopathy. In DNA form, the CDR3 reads TGTGCCAGCAGTCGAAGGAACATTCAGTACTTC. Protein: CASSRRNIQYF. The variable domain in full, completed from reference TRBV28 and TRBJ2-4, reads DVKVTQSSRYLVKRTGEKVFLECVQDMDHENMFWYRQDPGLGLRLIYFSYDVKMKEKGDIPEGYSVSREKKERFSLILESASTNQTSMYLCASSRRNIQYFGAGTRLSVL.